This T cell receptor (beta chain) was recorded in a study of OX40 agonist ivuxolimab in advanced cancers. Sequencing used immunoSEQ multiplex PCR; TCRdb keeps in-frame clones, though not all of them. Counted here are around 98,000 clones, around nine tenths occurring once; the ten biggest clones make up 0.5%. This CDR3 contains 13 residues. CDR1 SQVTM and CDR2 ANQGSEA come from the germline V gene. Deletions cut 1 base from V and 4 bases from J, with 8 bases between. V and J are TRBV29-1 and TRBJ1-5; maybe TRBD1 (5 bases). Material: CD4+ or CD8+ T cells sorted from blood, obtained in a trial of the OX40 agonist ivuxolimab. This clonotype originated in an adult with an advanced solid tumor such as melanoma, head and neck, liver or kidney cancer. The CDR3 DNA sequence: TGCAGCGTTGAAGCAGGGCCAAATCAGCCCCAGCATTTT. Amino acids: CSVEAGPNQPQHF.